The present T cell receptor beta chain was sequenced within a study of CDR3 diversity in severe acne. At least ten counts were recorded for this clonotype. This CDR3 comprises 14 residues. CDR1 and CDR2 from the germline V gene are MNHEY and SVGEGT. Trimming removed 4 bases from V and 6 bases from J, with 16 bases in between. TCRdb called the PCR reads again in MiXCR, with one record for every CDR3 protein. The top ten clones hold 9.5% to 15% of a sample with over 100,000 distinct CDR3 sequences, roughly half of them seen once. The sample was blood. This sequence joins TRBV6-2 or TRBV6-3 and TRBJ2-7, with D tentatively TRBD2 (6 bases). The receptor's source is a male donor with acne. In DNA form, the CDR3 reads TGTGCCAGCAGTTTCTCCCCCCGGGAGTGCGAGCAGTACGTC. It specifies CASSFSPRECEQYV.